This T cell receptor beta chain was found in a study of blood T cell repertoires in COVID-19. Assay: immunoSEQ multiplex PCR; the TCRdb copy retains only in-frame clones and omits some. The sample carries roughly 180,000 clones, roughly three quarters recorded once. Germline V lookup: CDR1 MDHEN, CDR2 SYDVKM. CDR3 length: 14 residues. The ends lost 11 bases at V and 0 bases at J; junction bases unmatched: 7. The chain employs TRBV28 and TRBJ1-3; 7 bases are a match to TRBD1. Sequencing input: peripheral blood. The sequence came from a woman in her fifties or sixties with active or convalescent COVID-19. The CDR3 nucleotides are TGTGCCTCGCTTGAGGGGGCCTCTGGAAACACCATATATTTT. Translation: CASLEGASGNTIYF.